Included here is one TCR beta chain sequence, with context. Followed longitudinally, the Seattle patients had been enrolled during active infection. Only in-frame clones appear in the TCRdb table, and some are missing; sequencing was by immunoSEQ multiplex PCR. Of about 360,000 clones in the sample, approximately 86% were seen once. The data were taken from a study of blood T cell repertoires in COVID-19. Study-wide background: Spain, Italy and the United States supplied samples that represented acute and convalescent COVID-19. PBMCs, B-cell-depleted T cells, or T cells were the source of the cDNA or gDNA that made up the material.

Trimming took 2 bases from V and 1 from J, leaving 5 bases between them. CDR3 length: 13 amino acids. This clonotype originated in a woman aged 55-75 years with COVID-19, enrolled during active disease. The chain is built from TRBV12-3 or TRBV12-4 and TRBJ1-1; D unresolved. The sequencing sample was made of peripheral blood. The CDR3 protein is CASSLIANTEAFF. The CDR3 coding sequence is TGTGCCAGCAGTTTAATAGCGAACACTGAAGCTTTCTTT.